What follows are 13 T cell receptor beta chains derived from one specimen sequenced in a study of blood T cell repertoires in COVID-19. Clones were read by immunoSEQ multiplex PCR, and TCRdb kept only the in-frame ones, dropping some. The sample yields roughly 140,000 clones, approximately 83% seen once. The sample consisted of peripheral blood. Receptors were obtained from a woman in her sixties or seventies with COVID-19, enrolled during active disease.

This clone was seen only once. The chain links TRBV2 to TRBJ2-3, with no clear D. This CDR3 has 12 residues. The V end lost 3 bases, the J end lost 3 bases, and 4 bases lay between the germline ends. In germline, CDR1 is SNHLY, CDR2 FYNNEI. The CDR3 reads CASSDFTDTQYF. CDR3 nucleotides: TGTGCCAGCAGTGACTTTACAGATACGCAGTATTTT.

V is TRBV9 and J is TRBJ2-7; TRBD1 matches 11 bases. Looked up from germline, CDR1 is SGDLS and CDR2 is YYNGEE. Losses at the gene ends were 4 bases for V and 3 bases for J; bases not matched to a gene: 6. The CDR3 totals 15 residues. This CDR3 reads CASSPQGTGGYEQYF. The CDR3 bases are TGTGCCAGCAGCCCTCAGGGGACAGGGGGCTACGAGCAGTACTTC.

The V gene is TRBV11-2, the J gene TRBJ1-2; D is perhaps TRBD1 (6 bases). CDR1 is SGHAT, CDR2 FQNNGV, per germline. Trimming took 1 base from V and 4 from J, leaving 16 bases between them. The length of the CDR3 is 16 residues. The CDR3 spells CASSLGYRARGYGYTF. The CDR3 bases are TGTGCCAGCAGCTTAGGTTACAGGGCCAGGGGCTATGGCTACACCTTC. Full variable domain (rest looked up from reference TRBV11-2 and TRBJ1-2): EAGVAQSPRYKIIEKRQSVAFWCNPISGHATLYWYQQILGQGPKLLIQFQNNGVVDDSQLPKDRFSAERLKGVDSTLKIQPAKLEDSAVYLCASSLGYRARGYGYTFGSGTRLTVV.

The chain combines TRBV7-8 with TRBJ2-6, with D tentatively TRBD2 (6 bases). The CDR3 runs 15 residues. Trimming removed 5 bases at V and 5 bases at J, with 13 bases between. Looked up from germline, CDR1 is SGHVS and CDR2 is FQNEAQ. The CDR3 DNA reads TGTGCCAGCAGCGTCACGGGGGTGAGGGCCAACGTCCTGACTTTC. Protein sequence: CASSVTGVRANVLTF.

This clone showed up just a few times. The CDR3 region is CASCPERMTEQFF. DNA of the CDR3: TGTGCCAGCTGCCCGGAGCGGATGACTGAGCAGTTCTTC. The V and J genes are TRBV2 and TRBJ2-1, with D perhaps TRBD2 (5 bases). This CDR3 region has 13 residues. Germline-derived CDR1 and CDR2 are SNHLY and FYNNEI. V lost 8 bases and J lost 9, with 17 bases in between. The whole variable domain, filled in from reference TRBV2 and TRBJ2-1, reads EPEVTQTPSHQVTQMGQEVILRCVPISNHLYFYWYRQILGQKVEFLVSFYNNEISEKSEIFDDQFSVERPDGSNFTLKIRSTKLEDSAMYFCASCPERMTEQFFGPGTRLTVL.

The CDR3 nucleotides are TGTGCCAGCAGTCCAAGGGGCCAGGGCTCTAGCACAGATACGCAGTATTTT. The encoded protein is CASSPRGQGSSTDTQYF. This sequence joins TRBV27 and TRBJ2-3, with D tentatively TRBD1 (5 bases). V was trimmed by 5 bases and J by 0 bases, leaving 18 bases between them. CDR1 is MNHEY and CDR2 is SMNVEV in the germline V gene (reference sequence). The CDR3 length is 17 residues.

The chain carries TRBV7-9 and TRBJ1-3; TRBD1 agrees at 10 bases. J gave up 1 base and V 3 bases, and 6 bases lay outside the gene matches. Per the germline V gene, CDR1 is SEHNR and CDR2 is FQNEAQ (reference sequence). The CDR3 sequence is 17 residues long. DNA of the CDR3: TGTGCCAGCAGCTTGTCGGTGGGACAGGGGTCTGGAAACACCATATATTTT. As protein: CASSLSVGQGSGNTIYF.

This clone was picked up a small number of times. The CDR3 DNA reads as TGTGCCAGCAGCCTTAGCGTGGCAAGCACAGATACGCAGTATTTT. Residues: CASSLSVASTDTQYF. The chain combines TRBV5-4 with TRBJ2-3; a possible D gene is TRBD2 (5 bases). Trimming stripped 4 bases from V and 0 bases from J, with 12 bases between. CDR1 is SGHNT, CDR2 YYREEE, per germline (reference sequence). The CDR3 is 15 amino acids.

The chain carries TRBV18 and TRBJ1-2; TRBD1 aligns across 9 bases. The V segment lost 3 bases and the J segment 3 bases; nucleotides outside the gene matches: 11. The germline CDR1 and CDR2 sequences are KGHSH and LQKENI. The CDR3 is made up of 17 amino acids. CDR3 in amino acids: CASSPQLGTGSYYGYTF. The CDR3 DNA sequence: TGTGCCAGCTCACCCCAACTCGGGACAGGGAGTTACTATGGCTACACCTTC.

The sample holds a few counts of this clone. The DNA for the CDR3 is TGTGCCAGCAGTTTACGGAGCCGGGCTAGCGGCTACACCTTC. Protein: CASSLRSRASGYTF. The V call is TRBV27, the J call TRBJ1-2; D gene ambiguous. V lost 2 bases to trimming and J lost 8 bases, with 15 bases between them. Per the germline V gene, CDR1 is MNHEY and CDR2 is SMNVEV (reference sequence). This CDR3 contains 14 residues.

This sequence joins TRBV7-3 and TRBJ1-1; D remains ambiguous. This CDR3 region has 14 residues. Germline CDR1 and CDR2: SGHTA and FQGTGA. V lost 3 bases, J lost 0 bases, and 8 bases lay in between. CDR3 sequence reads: CASSFVLMNTEAFF. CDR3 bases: TGTGCCAGCAGCTTTGTACTGATGAACACTGAAGCTTTCTTT.

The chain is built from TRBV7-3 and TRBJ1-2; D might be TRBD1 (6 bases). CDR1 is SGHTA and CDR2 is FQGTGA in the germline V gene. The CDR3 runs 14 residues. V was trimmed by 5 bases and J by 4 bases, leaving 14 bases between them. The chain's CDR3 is CASSGGLTSYGYTF. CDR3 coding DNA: TGTGCCAGCAGCGGGGGCCTGACAAGCTATGGCTACACCTTC.

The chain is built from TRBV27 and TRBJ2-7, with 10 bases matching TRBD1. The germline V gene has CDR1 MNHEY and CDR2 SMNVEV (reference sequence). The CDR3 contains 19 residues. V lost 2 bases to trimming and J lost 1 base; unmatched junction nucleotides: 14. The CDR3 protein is CASSLNPGVGQGYSYEQYF. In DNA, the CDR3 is TGTGCCAGCAGTTTAAACCCCGGTGTGGGACAGGGGTATTCCTACGAGCAGTACTTC.